This T cell receptor beta chain comes out of a study of blood T cell repertoires in COVID-19. The CDR3 has 13 residues. Germline V gene sequence: CDR1 SEHNR, CDR2 FQNEAQ (reference sequence). V gave up 5 bases and J gave up 4 bases, with 9 bases separating them. Generated by immunoSEQ multiplex PCR, the TCRdb table keeps only in-frame clones and is missing some. Here the sample spans around 70,000 clones, 88% being singletons. Sequenced sample: peripheral blood. This receptor was identified in a human donor in a cohort sampled during active COVID-19. The chain has TRBV7-9 and TRBJ2-1; D is unresolved. Here the CDR3 reads CASSREQYNEQFF. Written as DNA, the CDR3 is TGTGCCAGCAGCAGGGAACAGTACAATGAGCAGTTCTTC.